The source of this TCR beta chain is a study of cytomegalovirus exposure and HLA in healthy donors. General study points: The authors excluded some V segments, including TRBV6-2 and TRBV6-3, as indistinguishable. HLA alleles showed associations with 16,951 TCR beta sequences in a later analysis, at a 0.05 false discovery rate. Productive status was seen about 87% or about 30% of the time for most TCR beta V segments in an earlier analysis. Researchers reported in a later analysis that common viral pathogens appeared linked to several top clusters.

The primer mix had 60 Vbeta and 13 Jbeta primers. Some clones are missing from TCRdb's copy, which holds only in-frame ones; the method was immunoSEQ multiplex PCR. The sample holds fewer than 110,000 clones, less than 85% seen once. The CDR3 is 15 residues long. CDR1 LGHNT and CDR2 FRNRAP come from the germline V gene. V lost 6 bases and J 2 bases, leaving 15 bases between the germline ends. A word on this clone: Its antigen remains unknown.

The receptor was isolated from a man younger than 30 in good health and CMV-seronegative. Sequenced material: PBMCs. V is TRBV12-5 and J is TRBJ2-3; tentative D call: TRBD2 (5 bases). CDR3 sequence: CASGGSGFNTDTQYF. As DNA, the CDR3 is TGTGCTAGTGGGGGGTCGGGGTTTAACACAGATACGCAGTATTTT.